Presented here are 16 T cell receptor beta chains from one specimen sequenced in a study of OX40 agonist ivuxolimab in advanced cancers. The data were produced by immunoSEQ multiplex PCR, yet TCRdb's version contains in-frame clones alone and is incomplete. The repertoire consists of around 60,000 clones, with about 90% occurring once and the leading ten covering around 2%. The starting material was CD4+ or CD8+ T cells sorted from blood, obtained in a trial of the OX40 agonist ivuxolimab. The receptors were gathered from an adult with an advanced solid tumor such as melanoma, head and neck, liver or kidney cancer.

In this sample, this clone turned up once. The V call is TRBV11-2, the J call TRBJ2-3; TRBD2 matches at 9 bases. The germline V gene has CDR1 SGHAT and CDR2 FQNNGV. The CDR3 has 17 amino acids. J was trimmed by 3 bases and V by 0 bases; bases with no gene match: 7. The CDR3 nucleotides read TGTGCCAGCAGCTTAGAACGGGCGGGGGGGCGGACAGATACGCAGTATTTT. It is translated as CASSLERAGGRTDTQYF.

The chain employs TRBV18 and TRBJ2-5; D uncertain. V dropped 6 bases and J dropped 3 bases, with 5 bases sitting between them. The CDR3 extends over 11 amino acids. The germline gives CDR1 KGHSH, CDR2 LQKENI. CDR3 DNA: TGTGCCAGCTCCGCAGAAGAGACCCAGTACTTC. Translated: CASSAEETQYF.

The J gene is TRBJ1-4, the V gene TRBV6-1, with D possibly being TRBD1 (5 bases). The CDR3 is 14 amino acids. Looked up from germline, CDR1 is MNHNS and CDR2 is SASEGT. V was cut by 3 bases and J by 8 bases, with 13 bases left in between. The CDR3 loop is CASSEGDGREKLFF. The DNA of the CDR3 is TGTGCCAGCAGTGAGGGGGACGGGAGAGAAAAACTGTTTTTT.

The chain recombines TRBV28 with TRBJ2-7; D gene uncertain. V was cut by 6 bases and J by 0 bases, with 15 bases left in between. The CDR3 sequence is 15 residues long. The germline V gene has CDR1 MDHEN and CDR2 SYDVKM. The CDR3 sequence is CASRRPIGSSYEQYF. The CDR3 DNA reads TGTGCCAGCAGGCGGCCGATAGGCAGCTCCTACGAGCAGTACTTC. Filled out from reference TRBV28 and TRBJ2-7, the complete variable domain reads DVKVTQSSRYLVKRTGEKVFLECVQDMDHENMFWYRQDPGLGLRLIYFSYDVKMKEKGDIPEGYSVSREKKERFSLILESASTNQTSMYLCASRRPIGSSYEQYFGPGTRLTVT.

This chain uses TRBV28 with TRBJ1-2; a possible D gene is TRBD1 (6 bases). The CDR3 extends over 12 amino acids. The germline gives CDR1 MDHEN, CDR2 SYDVKM. V gave up 6 bases and J gave up 4 bases, with 9 bases separating them. The CDR3 DNA reads TGTGCCAGCAGCGGACAGACCTATGGCTACACCTTC. It codes for CASSGQTYGYTF.

This chain links TRBV2 with TRBJ2-7, with D unclear. The CDR3 is 11 residues long. The germline V gene encodes CDR1 SNHLY and CDR2 FYNNEI. Trimming stripped 7 bases from V and 4 bases from J, with 8 bases between. The CDR3 is CASTSSYEQYF. DNA of the CDR3: TGTGCCAGCACTAGTTCGTACGAGCAGTACTTC. Supplemented by reference TRBV2 and TRBJ2-7, the full variable domain reads EPEVTQTPSHQVTQMGQEVILRCVPISNHLYFYWYRQILGQKVEFLVSFYNNEISEKSEIFDDQFSVERPDGSNFTLKIRSTKLEDSAMYFCASTSSYEQYFGPGTRLTVT.

V usage is TRBV4-2 and J usage is TRBJ2-1; 8 nucleotides match TRBD2. Germline-derived CDR1 and CDR2 are LGHNA and YNFKEQ. J lost 2 bases, V lost 5 bases, and 11 bases had no gene match. This CDR3 contains 17 residues. CDR3 loop: CASSLGLARGTYNEQFF. The CDR3 nucleotides are TGTGCCAGCAGCTTAGGACTAGCCCGAGGGACCTACAATGAGCAGTTCTTC.

The genes are TRBV6-1 and TRBJ1-2, with a weak D call TRBD1 (5 bases). CDR1 is MNHNS, CDR2 SASEGT, per germline. The CDR3 loop spans 15 amino acids. V was clipped by 1 base and J by 4 bases, with 13 bases between them. In nucleotides, the CDR3 is TGTGCCAGCAGTGAAGGGGCCGGGGGGATCTATGGCTACACCTTC. Protein: CASSEGAGGIYGYTF.

The chain has TRBV15 and TRBJ1-4; the D gene is possibly TRBD1 (6 bases). Germline V gene lookup returns CDR1 LNHNV and CDR2 YYDKDF (reference sequence). The CDR3 is 15 residues long. The V and J ends lost 3 bases and 8 bases respectively, with 16 bases between them. This chain's CDR3 is CATSRTGELEEKLFF. CDR3 coding DNA: TGTGCCACCAGCAGGACAGGCGAATTGGAAGAAAAACTGTTTTTT.

The rearrangement links TRBV18 to TRBJ1-3; D uncertain. V lost 3 bases and J lost 0, with 6 bases in between. CDR3 length: 14 residues. CDR1 and CDR2 (germline): KGHSH, LQKENI. CDR3 sequence: CASSPRGSGNTIYF. The CDR3 DNA reads as TGTGCCAGCTCACCCCGTGGCTCTGGAAACACCATATATTTT.

The rearrangement joins TRBV7-9 to TRBJ1-1; D not resolved. The CDR3 contains 13 residues. Trimming shortened V by 4 bases and J by 3 bases, and 9 bases separated the two germline ends. Germline CDR1 reads SEHNR; CDR2 reads FQNEAQ (reference sequence). Written as DNA, the CDR3 is TGTGCCAGCAGCTCACAGAAGGACACTGAAGCTTTCTTT. It yields the protein CASSSQKDTEAFF.

The chain couples TRBV6-4 to TRBJ1-5; D gene ambiguous. This CDR3 spans 16 amino acids. Per the germline V gene, CDR1 is MRHNA and CDR2 is SNTAGT. Trimming removed 0 bases from V and 1 base from J, with 10 bases in between. Here the CDR3 reads CASSDSRGISNQPQHF. The CDR3 DNA reads TGTGCCAGCAGTGACTCGAGAGGGATAAGCAATCAGCCCCAGCATTTT.

This chain uses TRBV10-3 with TRBJ2-3; D is perhaps TRBD1 (6 bases). The CDR3 spans 14 residues. The germline V and J ends were trimmed by 10 bases and 0 bases, with 14 bases remaining between them. Germline V gene lookup returns CDR1 ENHRY and CDR2 SYGVKD. CDR3 coding DNA: TGTGCCACCAAACAGGGATCTAGCACAGATACGCAGTATTTT. Translation gives CATKQGSSTDTQYF.

The rearrangement joins TRBV9 to TRBJ1-1; 10 bases match TRBD1. J lost 0 bases, V lost 3 bases, and 8 bases had no gene match. Germline V gene sequence: CDR1 SGDLS, CDR2 YYNGEE. This CDR3 contains 17 residues. The CDR3 DNA follows: TGTGCCAGCAGCGCTTGGGGACAGGGGCTGCTGAACACTGAAGCTTTCTTT. Encoded protein: CASSAWGQGLLNTEAFF.

The chain recombines TRBV10-3 with TRBJ1-1; weak D call: TRBD1 (6 bases). Germline V gene data show CDR1 as ENHRY and CDR2 as SYGVKD. The CDR3 sequence is 16 residues long. V lost 3 bases, J lost 2 bases, and 16 bases lay in between. CDR3 amino acids: CAISESVWTENTEAFF. The CDR3 nucleotides read TGTGCCATCAGTGAATCCGTCTGGACAGAAAACACTGAAGCTTTCTTT.

Concerning this clone itself: The same CDR3 can be traced to other DNA sequences in this sample. This sequence joins TRBV18 and TRBJ2-2; D gene ambiguous. V lost 1 base and J lost 5, with 2 bases in between. This CDR3 spans 12 amino acids. Looked up from germline, CDR1 is KGHSH and CDR2 is LQKENI. Here the CDR3 reads CASSPRTGELFF. The CDR3 coding sequence is TGTGCCAGCTCACCACGAACCGGGGAGCTGTTTTTT.